This TCR beta chain was documented in a study of blood T cell repertoires in COVID-19. In the study overall: There were acute and convalescent COVID-19 samples, and they came from the United States, Italy and Spain.

Profiled with immunoSEQ multiplex PCR; TCRdb holds only in-frame clones, not every one. The sample has 400,000 or so clones; 75% to 90% are singletons. Ages ranged from about 18 to 89 years, with residence in 24 US areas. V lost 4 bases and J 3 bases, leaving 12 bases between the germline ends. The CDR3 length is 14 residues. Germline CDR1 and CDR2: SGHNT and YYREEE (reference sequence). What was sequenced was PBMCs or T cells enriched from blood (not recorded which). The receptor's source is a man aged 25 to 45 who had recovered from COVID-19. This chain joins TRBV5-4 and TRBJ2-3; the D gene is possibly TRBD1 (5 bases). CDR3 residues: CASSPWTNTDTQYF. The CDR3 DNA is TGTGCCAGCAGCCCCTGGACAAATACAGATACGCAGTATTTT.